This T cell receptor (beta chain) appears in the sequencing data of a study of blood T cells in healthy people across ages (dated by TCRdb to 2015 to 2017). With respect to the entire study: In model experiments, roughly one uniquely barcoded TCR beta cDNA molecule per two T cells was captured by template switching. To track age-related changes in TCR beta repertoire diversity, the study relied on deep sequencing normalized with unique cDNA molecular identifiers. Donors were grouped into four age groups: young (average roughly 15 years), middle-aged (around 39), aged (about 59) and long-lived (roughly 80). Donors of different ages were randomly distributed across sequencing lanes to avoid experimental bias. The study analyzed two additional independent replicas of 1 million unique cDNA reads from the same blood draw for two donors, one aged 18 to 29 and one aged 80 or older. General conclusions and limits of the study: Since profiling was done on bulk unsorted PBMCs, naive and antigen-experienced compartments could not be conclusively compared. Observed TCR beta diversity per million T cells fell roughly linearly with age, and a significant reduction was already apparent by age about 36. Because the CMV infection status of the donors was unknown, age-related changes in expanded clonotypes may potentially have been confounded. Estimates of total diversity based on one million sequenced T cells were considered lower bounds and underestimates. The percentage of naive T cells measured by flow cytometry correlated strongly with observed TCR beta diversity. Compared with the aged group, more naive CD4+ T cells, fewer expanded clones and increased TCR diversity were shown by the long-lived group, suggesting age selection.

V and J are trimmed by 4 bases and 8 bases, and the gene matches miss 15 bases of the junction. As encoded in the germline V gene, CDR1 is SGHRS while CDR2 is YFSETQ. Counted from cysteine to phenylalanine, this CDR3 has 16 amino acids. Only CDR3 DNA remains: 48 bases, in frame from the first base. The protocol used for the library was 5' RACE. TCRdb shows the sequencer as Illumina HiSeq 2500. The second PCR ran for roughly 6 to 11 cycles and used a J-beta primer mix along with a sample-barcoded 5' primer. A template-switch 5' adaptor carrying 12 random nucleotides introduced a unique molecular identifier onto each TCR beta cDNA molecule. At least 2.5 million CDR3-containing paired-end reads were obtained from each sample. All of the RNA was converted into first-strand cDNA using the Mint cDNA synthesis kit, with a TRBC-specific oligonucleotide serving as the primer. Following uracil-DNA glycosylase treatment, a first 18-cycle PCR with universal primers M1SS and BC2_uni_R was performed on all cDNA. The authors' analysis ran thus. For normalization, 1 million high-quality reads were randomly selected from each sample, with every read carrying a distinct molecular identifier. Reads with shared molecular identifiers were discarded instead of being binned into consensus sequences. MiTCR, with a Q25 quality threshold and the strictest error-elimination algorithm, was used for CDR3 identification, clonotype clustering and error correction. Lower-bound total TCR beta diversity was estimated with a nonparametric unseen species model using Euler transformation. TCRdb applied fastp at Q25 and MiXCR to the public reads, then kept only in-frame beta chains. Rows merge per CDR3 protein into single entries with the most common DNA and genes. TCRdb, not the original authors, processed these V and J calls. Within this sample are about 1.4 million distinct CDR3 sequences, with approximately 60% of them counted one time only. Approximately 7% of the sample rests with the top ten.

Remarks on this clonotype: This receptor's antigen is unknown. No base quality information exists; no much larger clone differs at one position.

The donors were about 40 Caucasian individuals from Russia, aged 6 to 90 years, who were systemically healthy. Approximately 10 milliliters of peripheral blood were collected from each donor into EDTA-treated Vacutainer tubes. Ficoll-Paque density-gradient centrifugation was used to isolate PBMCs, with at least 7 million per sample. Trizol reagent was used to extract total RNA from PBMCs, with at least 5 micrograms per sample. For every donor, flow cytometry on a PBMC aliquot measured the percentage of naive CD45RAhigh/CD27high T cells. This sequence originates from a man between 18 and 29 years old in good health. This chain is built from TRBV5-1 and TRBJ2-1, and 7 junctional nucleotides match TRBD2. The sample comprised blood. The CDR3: CASSRLPGLSVYEQFF. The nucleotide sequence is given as TGCGCCAGCAGCCGTTTACCGGGACTATCGGTTTATGAGCAGTTCTTC.